This record covers a single TCR beta chain. Its matching antigen is unknown. Tens of thousands of genome equivalents of blood DNA were amplified for TRB. These data are taken from a study of T cell clusters in autoimmune cytopenias. Whole-study findings and limits: Exclusive TRB clusters were almost three-fold more numerous in healthy donors than in active autoimmune hepatitis.

The CDR3 covers 19 residues. The germline gives CDR1 SGHDN, CDR2 FVKESK. Multiplex touch-down PCR amplified TRB using TRB-A and TRB-B pools in one tube. TCRdb re-called the multiplex PCR reads and shows each CDR3 protein once, DNA omitted. In all, the sample yields under 8,500 distinct CDR3 sequences. This TCR was sampled from a human donor with an autoimmune cytopenia or autoimmune hepatitis (not recorded which). J is TRBJ2-3 and V is TRBV14; TCRdb lists TRBD1, though no DNA is available to test this call. The sequencing sample was made of peripheral blood. Here the CDR3 reads CASSQEHRGSFLSTDTQYF.